This TCR beta chain was retrieved from a study of siplizumab effects on memory and regulatory T cells (dated by TCRdb to the late 2010s). Regarding the study in general: The study examined how the anti-CD2 antibody siplizumab affects alloreactive T-cell subsets in allogeneic mixed lymphocyte reactions built from human PBMCs. What the study reported, not specific to this receptor: For roughly 80-95% of proliferating CD4+ or CD8+ clones, no naive or memory phenotype could be assigned. Unstimulated naive T cells appeared to be more diverse than memory T cells, and naive cells seemed to make a substantial contribution to the alloresponse. Among mappable alloreactive CD4+ clones, an average Treg-derived fraction of about 69% was observed with siplizumab, compared with approximately 30% in control reactions. The cumulative frequency of alloreactive sequences traceable to unstimulated CD4+ memory T cells was significantly reduced by siplizumab. The suppressive function of proliferating Tregs from siplizumab cultures was not functionally confirmed. Because sequences at frequencies below about 10^-5 were poorly captured, only a minor fraction of alloreactive clones could be mapped back to unstimulated subsets.

The CDR3, from cysteine to phenylalanine, totals 15 residues. Of all the DNA, just the CDR3 is kept, 45 bases in frame from base 1. In the germline V gene, CDR1 corresponds to SGHAT and CDR2 to FQNNGV. Here V drops 5 bases and J drops 6 bases, and the junction holds 6 bases not matched to any gene. On this clone itself: There is no known antigen for this receptor. Per-base quality was not reported, and no clone a single base away is much larger than it.

Sorted unstimulated T cells, along with proliferating T cells recovered from mixed lymphocyte reactions, underwent TCRbeta CDR3 sequencing. Fresh whole blood from roughly ten HLA-typed healthy donors was used to isolate PBMCs. To map where alloreactive clones came from, CD4+ regulatory T cells in the unstimulated state were FACS-sorted. Library generation was performed with the immunoSEQ multiplex PCR assay. The deep sequencing platform assayed about 10^5 TCR templates per sample. Genomic DNA extracted from sorted T cells was the material used for TCRbeta CDR3 sequencing. Concerning the study's data processing: The R programming language was used for clonal analysis of TCRbeta CDR3 data. Alloreactive CD4+ and CD8+ clones were defined by comparing unstimulated samples with post-reaction CFSE-low samples. Regulatory or non-regulatory origin was assigned to alloreactive CD4+ clones by matching of sequences to sorted unstimulated Treg and non-Treg repertoires. TCRdb took over this immuneACCESS table, retaining in-frame rearrangements with V and J assigned. Such tables are incomplete; in checked studies, under half of the missing clones stem from an unresolved V gene, and the remainder is unexplained. That table gives V, J and clone size, and the DNA gave D and trimming. A total of about 110,000 clones appear in this sample, around 90% of them only once. The ten largest clonotypes hold around 0.75% of the sample.

The chain is encoded by TRBV11-2 joined to TRBJ2-2; TRBD1 aligns with 10 central bases. This clonotype was obtained from a human donor in good health. The sample taken for sequencing was Tregs sorted from blood. Here is the DNA: TGTGCCAGCAGCACAGGACAGGGGGTGTCCGGGGAGCTGTTTTTT. Its translation is CASSTGQGVSGELFF.